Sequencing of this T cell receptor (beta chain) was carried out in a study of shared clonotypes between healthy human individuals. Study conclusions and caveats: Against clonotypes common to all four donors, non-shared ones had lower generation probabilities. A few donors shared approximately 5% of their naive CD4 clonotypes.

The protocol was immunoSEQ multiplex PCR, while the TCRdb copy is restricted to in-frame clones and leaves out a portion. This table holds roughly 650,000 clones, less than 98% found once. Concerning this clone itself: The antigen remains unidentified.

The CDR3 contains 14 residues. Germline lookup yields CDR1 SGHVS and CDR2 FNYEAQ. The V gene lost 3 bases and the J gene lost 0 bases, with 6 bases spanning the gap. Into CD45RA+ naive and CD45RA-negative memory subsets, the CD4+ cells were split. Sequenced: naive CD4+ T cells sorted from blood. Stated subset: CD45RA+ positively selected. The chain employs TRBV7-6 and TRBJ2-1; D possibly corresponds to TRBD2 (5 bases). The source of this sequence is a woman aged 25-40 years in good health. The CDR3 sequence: CASSFEGSYNEQFF. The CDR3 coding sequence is TGTGCCAGCAGCTTTGAGGGCTCCTACAATGAGCAGTTCTTC.